This T cell receptor (beta chain) was observed in a study of immune evolution from preneoplasia to lung adenocarcinoma. The ends lost 5 bases at V and 4 bases at J; junction bases unmatched: 13. The CDR3 length is 17 residues. The germline gives CDR1 SGHAT, CDR2 FQNNGV. Here immunoSEQ multiplex PCR was the method, and the copy in TCRdb shows in-frame clones only, minus some. The data contain some 5,500 clones, around 79% of them singletons. V usage is TRBV11-2 and J usage is TRBJ2-5; TRBD1 agrees at 10 bases. Sequencing input: FFPE lung adenocarcinoma in situ tissue. This sequence originates from a person aged 60 to 85 with lung adenocarcinoma. The DNA of the CDR3 is TGTGCCAGCAGCGCCCCCGGGACAGGGGTGTTGAGAGAGACCCAGTACTTC. Amino acid sequence: CASSAPGTGVLRETQYF.